The TCR beta chain under discussion was sequenced for a study of blood T cell repertoires in COVID-19. Across the whole study: COVID-19 samples, acute and convalescent, were from the United States, Italy and Spain. In each case, the material was cDNA or gDNA derived from T cells, B-cell-depleted T cells, or PBMCs.

V gave up 1 base and J gave up 0 bases; unmatched junction bases: 3. The CDR3 has 16 residues. From germline, CDR1 is SGHRS and CDR2 YFSETQ. In the source study's methods: From reference gene primer amplification, estimates of nucleated cell counts were derived. Libraries were prepared by immunoSEQ multiplex PCR; TCRdb keeps only in-frame clonotypes and omits some of them. The V and J calls and clone size come from that table; D and trimming were worked out from the DNA. The table shows 90,000 to 100,000 clones, with 70% to 90% occurring only once. This clone was counted between two and nine times. The TCR comes from a man in his fifties or sixties with acute or convalescent COVID-19. This chain links TRBV5-1 with TRBJ2-1; 8 bases fit TRBD2. Specimen: peripheral blood. CDR3 nucleotides: TGCGCCAGCAGCTTGACACTAGCGGTCTCCTACAATGAGCAGTTCTTC. It yields the protein CASSLTLAVSYNEQFF.